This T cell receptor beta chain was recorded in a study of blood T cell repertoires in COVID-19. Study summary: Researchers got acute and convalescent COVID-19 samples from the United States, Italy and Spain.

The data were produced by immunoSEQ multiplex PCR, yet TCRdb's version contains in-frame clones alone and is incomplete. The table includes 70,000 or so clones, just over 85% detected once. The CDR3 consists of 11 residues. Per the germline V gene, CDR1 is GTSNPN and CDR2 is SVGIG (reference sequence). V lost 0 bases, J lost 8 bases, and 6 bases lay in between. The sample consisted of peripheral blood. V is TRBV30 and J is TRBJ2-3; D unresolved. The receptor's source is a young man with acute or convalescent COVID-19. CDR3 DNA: TGTGCCTGGAGTGTATCCAGTACGCAGTATTTT. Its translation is CAWSVSSTQYF.